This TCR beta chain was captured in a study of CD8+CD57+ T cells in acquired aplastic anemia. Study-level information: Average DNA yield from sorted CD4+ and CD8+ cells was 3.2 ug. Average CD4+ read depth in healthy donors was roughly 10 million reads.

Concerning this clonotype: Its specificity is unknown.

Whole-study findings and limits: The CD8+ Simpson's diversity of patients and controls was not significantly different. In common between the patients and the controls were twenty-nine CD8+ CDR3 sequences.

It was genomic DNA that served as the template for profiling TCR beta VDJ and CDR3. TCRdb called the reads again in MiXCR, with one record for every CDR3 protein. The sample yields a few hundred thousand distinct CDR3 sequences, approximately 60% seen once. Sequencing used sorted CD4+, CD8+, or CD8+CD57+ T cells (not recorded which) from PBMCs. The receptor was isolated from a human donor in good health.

The CDR3 bases are TGTGCCAGCTCTGAAGAAGGAAAACTGTTTTTT. Protein product: CASSEEGKLFF. The V call is TRBV2, the J call TRBJ1-4; no clear D. Germline loops: CDR1 SNHLY, CDR2 FYNNEI. This CDR3 has 11 amino acids. V lost 8 bases and J lost 10, with 11 bases in between.